Listed below are T cell receptor beta chains from one sample, sequenced in a study of T cells after yellow fever vaccination. TCRdb called the 5' RACE reads again in MiXCR, with one record for every CDR3 protein. The sample has fewer than 500,000 distinct CDR3 sequences; approximately 19% are singletons. Sequences were derived from PBMCs, sampled before the yellow fever booster vaccination. The receptors originated from a man between 18 and 35 years old who received the YFV17D yellow fever vaccine. CDR3s include the opening cysteine and the closing phenylalanine or tryptophan. The D gene is left open where the match is weak. Some rows have no size entry. The others give once, few or many, or a class for an expanded clone.

clone_size j_call v_call d_call cdr3_nt cdr3_aa
. TRBJ2-5 TRBV20-1 . TGCAGTGCTAGGAGTTCCATAGGCGGGGGCGGAGAGACCCAGTACTTC CSARSSIGGGGETQYF
. TRBJ2-1 TRBV7-2 TRBD1 TGTGCCAGCAGCCCGGACAGGGGGTGGAATGAGCAGTTCTTC CASSPDRGWNEQFF
. TRBJ2-3 TRBV7-8 . TGTGCCAGCAGCTTAGACTCCGCCGAGCCCACAGATACGCAGTATTTT CASSLDSAEPTDTQYF
few TRBJ2-2 TRBV7-9 . TGTGCCAGCAGCTTCCGAGGGCCGACGAACACCGGGGAGCTGTTTTTT CASSFRGPTNTGELFF
. TRBJ1-2 TRBV25-1 TRBD1 TGTGCCAGCAGTGACCCCACCAGGGGGGGCTATGGCTACACCTTC CASSDPTRGGYGYTF
few TRBJ2-2 TRBV9 . TGTGCCAGCAGCGTAGAGGCAGTGACCTTCACCGGGGAGCTGTTTTTT CASSVEAVTFTGELFF
few TRBJ2-1 TRBV10-3 . TGTGCCATCAGGGACCGGGACTGGCAGTTCTTC CAIRDRDWQFF
few TRBJ1-1 TRBV19 . TGTGCCAGTAGTTTAGGTGTTCATAGTCGTGAAGCTTTCTTT CASSLGVHSREAFF
. TRBJ1-5 TRBV9 . TGTGCCAGCAGCGTAACAGGATTCGGCAATCAGCCCCAGCATTTT CASSVTGFGNQPQHF
. TRBJ1-5 TRBV20-1 TRBD1 TGCAGTGCTAGAGAAGGGGACAGGGGGATTTACCAGCCCCAGCATTTT CSAREGDRGIYQPQHF
. TRBJ2-3 TRBV6-4 . TGTGCCAGCAAGTCCACTAGCACAGATACGCAGTATTTT CASKSTSTDTQYF
few TRBJ1-1 TRBV7-2 TRBD1 TGTGCCAGCAGCCCACGGGACAGGAACACTGAAGCTTTCTTT CASSPRDRNTEAFF
many TRBJ1-2 TRBV12-3/TRBV12-4 TRBD1 TGTGCCAGCAGTAGTCCGGGACAGGGCGGGGGCTACACCTTC CASSSPGQGGGYTF
few TRBJ2-4 TRBV4-1 TRBD1 TGCGCCAGCAGCCAAGATCTTGAGACAGGGGGCGCGTGGGGCCGTTTAAACATTCAGTACTTC CASSQDLETGGAWGRLNIQYF
. TRBJ1-1 TRBV20-1 . TGCAGTGCTAGAGAGGGGGTCGCGGGGAACACTGAAGCTTTCTTT CSAREGVAGNTEAFF
. TRBJ2-5 TRBV15 . TGTGCCACCGAACTCGGGTTCAAGCGGGAGACCCAGTACTTC CATELGFKRETQYF